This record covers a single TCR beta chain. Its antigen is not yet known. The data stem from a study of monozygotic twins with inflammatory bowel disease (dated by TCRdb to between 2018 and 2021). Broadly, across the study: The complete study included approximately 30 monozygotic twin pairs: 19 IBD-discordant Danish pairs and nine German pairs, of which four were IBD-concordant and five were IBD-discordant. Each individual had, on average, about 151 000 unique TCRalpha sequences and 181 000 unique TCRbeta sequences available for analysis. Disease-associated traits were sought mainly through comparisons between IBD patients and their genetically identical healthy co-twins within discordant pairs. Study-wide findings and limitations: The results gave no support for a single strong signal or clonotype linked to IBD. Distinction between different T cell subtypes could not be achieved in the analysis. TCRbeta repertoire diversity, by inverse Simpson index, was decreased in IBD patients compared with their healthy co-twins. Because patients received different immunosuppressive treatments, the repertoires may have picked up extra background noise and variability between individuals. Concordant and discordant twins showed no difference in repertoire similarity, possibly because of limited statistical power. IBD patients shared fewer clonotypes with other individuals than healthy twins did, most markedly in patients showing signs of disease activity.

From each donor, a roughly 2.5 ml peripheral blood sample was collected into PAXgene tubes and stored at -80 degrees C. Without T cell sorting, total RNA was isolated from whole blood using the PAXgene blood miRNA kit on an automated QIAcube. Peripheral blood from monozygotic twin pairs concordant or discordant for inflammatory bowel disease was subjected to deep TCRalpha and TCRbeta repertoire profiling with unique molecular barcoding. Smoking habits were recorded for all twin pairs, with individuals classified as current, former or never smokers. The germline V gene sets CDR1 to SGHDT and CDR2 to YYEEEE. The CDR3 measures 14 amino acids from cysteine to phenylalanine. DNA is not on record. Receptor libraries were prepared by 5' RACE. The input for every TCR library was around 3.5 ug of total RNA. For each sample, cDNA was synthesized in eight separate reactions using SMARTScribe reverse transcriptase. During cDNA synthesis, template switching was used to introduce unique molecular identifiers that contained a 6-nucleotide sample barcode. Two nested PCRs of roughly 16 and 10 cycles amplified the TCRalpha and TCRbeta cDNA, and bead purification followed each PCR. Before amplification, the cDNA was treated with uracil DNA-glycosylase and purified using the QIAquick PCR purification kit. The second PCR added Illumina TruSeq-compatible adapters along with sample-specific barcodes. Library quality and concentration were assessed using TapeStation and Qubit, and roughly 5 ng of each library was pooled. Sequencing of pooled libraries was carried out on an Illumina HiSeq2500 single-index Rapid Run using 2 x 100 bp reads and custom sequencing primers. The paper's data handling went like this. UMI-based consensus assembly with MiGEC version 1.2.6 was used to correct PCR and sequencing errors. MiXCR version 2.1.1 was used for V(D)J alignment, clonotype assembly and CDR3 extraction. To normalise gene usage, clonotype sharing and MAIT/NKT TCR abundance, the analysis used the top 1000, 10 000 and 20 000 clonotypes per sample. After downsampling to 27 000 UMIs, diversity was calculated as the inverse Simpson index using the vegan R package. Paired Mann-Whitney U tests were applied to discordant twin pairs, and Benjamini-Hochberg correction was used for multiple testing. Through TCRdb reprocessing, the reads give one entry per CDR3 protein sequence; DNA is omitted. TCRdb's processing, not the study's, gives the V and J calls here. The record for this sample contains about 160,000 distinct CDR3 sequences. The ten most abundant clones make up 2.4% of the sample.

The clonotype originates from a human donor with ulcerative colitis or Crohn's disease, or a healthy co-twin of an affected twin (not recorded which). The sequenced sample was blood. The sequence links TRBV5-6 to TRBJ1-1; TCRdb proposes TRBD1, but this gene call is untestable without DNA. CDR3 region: CASSGGHSNTEAFF.